Included here is one TCR beta chain sequence, with context. This specimen belongs to a study of blood T cell repertoires in COVID-19. About the study: Sources were T cells, B-cell-depleted T cells, or PBMCs; the material itself was cDNA or gDNA.

Germline CDR1 is SNHLY and CDR2 is FYNNEI. The CDR3 runs to 15 residues. V gave up 2 bases and J gave up 1 base, with 11 bases separating them. How the authors handled the data: Amplification from reference gene primers served as the basis for estimated nucleated cell counts. Here immunoSEQ multiplex PCR was the method, and the copy in TCRdb shows in-frame clones only, minus some. V and J calls and clone size are as listed in that table; D and trimming were resolved from the DNA. The sample lists 350,000 or so clones, roughly 86% occurring once. The source of this sequence is a young woman with COVID-19, enrolled during active disease. The sample consisted of peripheral blood. The rearrangement uses TRBV2 and TRBJ2-5; TRBD1 is a possible D gene (5 bases). CDR3 region: CASSESTGTQETQYF. The CDR3 nucleotides are TGTGCCAGCAGTGAATCTACAGGAACCCAAGAGACCCAGTACTTC.